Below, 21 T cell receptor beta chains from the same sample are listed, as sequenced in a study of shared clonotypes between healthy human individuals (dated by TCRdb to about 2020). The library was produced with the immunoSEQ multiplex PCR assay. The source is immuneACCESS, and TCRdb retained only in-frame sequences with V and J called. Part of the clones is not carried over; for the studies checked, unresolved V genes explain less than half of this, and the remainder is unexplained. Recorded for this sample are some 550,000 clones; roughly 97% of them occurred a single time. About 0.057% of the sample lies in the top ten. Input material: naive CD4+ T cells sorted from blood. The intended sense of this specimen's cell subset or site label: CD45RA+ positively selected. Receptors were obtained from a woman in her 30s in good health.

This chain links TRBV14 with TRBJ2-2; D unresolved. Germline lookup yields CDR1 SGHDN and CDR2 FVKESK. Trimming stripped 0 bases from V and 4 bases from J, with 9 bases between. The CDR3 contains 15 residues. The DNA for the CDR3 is TGTGCCAGCAGCCAAGATATCCGGTCCACCGGGGAGCTGTTTTTT. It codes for CASSQDIRSTGELFF.

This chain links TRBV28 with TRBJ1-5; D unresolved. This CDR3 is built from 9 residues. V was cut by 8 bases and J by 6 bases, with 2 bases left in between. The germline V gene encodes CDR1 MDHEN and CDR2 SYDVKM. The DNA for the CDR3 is TGTGCCAGCGGTCAGCCCCAGCATTTT. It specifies CASGQPQHF.

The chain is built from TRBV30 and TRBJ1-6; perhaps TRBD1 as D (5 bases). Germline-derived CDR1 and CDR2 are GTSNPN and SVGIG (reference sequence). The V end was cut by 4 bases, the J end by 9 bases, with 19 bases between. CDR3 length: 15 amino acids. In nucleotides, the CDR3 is TGTGCCTGGACCACCTCGGGACTTCGGGGTTCACCCCTCCACTTT. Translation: CAWTTSGLRGSPLHF.

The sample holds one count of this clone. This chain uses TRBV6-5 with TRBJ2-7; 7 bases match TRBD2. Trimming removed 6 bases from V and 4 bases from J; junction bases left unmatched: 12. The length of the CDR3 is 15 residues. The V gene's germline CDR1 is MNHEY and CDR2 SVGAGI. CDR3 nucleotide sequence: TGTGCCAGCAGCCGGGGGGACGAACCGTTGTACGAGCAGTACTTC. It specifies CASSRGDEPLYEQYF.

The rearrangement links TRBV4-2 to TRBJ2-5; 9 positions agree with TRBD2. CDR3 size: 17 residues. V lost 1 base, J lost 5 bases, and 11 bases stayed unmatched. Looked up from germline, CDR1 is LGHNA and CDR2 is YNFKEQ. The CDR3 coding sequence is TGTGCCAGCAGCCAAGGTCAGGCGGGAGGGCCGTGGGAGACCCAGTACTTC. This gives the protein CASSQGQAGGPWETQYF.

In nucleotides, the CDR3 is TGTGCCAGCTGGGACGGTAGACAGGGGGCGGGTTATAGCAATCAGCCCCAGCATTTT. Encoded protein: CASWDGRQGAGYSNQPQHF. The V gene is TRBV28, the J gene TRBJ1-5, with 10 bases fitting TRBD1. Germline V CDR1 and CDR2: MDHEN, SYDVKM. CDR3 length: 19 amino acids. V lost 8 bases and J lost 0; bases outside the gene matches: 16.

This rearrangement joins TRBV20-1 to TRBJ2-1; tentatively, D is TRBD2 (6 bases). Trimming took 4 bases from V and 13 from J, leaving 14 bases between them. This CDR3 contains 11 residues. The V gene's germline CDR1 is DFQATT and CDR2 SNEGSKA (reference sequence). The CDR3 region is CSAKLSGRQFF. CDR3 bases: TGCAGTGCTAAACTTTCCGGGAGACAGTTCTTC.

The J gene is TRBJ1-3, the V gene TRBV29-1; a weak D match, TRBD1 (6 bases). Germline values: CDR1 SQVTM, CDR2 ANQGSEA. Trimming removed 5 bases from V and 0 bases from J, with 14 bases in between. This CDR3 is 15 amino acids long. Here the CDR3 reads CSVSRQAHSGNTIYF. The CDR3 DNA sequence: TGCAGCGTTTCCCGACAGGCCCACTCTGGAAACACCATATATTTT.

The CDR3 protein is CASSFQATIRNEQFF. CDR3 sequence (DNA): TGTGCCAGCAGCTTCCAGGCGACTATCAGGAATGAGCAGTTCTTC. J is TRBJ2-1 and V is TRBV7-6; a possible D gene is TRBD2 (5 bases). Germline V gives CDR1 SGHVS, CDR2 FNYEAQ. The length of the CDR3 is 15 residues. V was trimmed by 3 bases and J by 7 bases, leaving 16 bases between them.

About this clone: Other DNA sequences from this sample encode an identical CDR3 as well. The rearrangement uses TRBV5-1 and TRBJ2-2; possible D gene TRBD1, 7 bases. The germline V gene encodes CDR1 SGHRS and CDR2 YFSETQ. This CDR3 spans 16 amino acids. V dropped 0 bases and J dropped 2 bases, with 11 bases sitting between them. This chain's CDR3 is CASSLAGGGNTGELFF. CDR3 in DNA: TGCGCCAGCAGCTTGGCCGGAGGGGGCAACACCGGGGAGCTGTTTTTT.

DNA of the CDR3: TGTGCCAGCGTCGGCAGCAGAGGAGCGAACACTGAAGCTTTCTTT. Translation: CASVGSRGANTEAFF. The chain links TRBV28 to TRBJ1-1; D not resolved. The germline gives CDR1 MDHEN, CDR2 SYDVKM. The V end was cut by 8 bases, the J end by 1 base, with 17 bases between. The CDR3 has 15 residues.

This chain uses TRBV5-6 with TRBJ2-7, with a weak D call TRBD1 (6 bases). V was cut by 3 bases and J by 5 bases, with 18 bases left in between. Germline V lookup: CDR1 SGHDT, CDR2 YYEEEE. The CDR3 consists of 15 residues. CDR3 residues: CASSWKGVSMNEQYF. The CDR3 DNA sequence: TGTGCCAGCAGCTGGAAGGGGGTTAGCATGAACGAGCAGTACTTC.

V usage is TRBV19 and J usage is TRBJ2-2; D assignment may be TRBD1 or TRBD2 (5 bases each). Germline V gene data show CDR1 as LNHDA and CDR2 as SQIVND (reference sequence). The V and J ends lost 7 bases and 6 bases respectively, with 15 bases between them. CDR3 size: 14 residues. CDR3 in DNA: TGTGCCAGTAACGTGGAGCAGGGAGCCGGGGAGCTGTTTTTT. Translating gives CASNVEQGAGELFF. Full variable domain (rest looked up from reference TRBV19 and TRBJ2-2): DGGITQSPKYLFRKEGQNVTLSCEQNLNHDAMYWYRQDPGQGLRLIYYSQIVNDFQKGDIAEGYSVSREKKESFPLTVTSAQKNPTAFYLCASNVEQGAGELFFGEGSRLTVL.

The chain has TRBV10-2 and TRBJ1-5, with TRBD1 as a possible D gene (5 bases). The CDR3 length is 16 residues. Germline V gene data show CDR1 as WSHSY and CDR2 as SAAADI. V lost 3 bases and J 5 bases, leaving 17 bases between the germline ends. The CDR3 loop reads CASSDEQGFTDQPQHF. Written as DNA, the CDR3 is TGCGCCAGCAGTGATGAGCAGGGATTCACCGATCAGCCCCAGCATTTT.

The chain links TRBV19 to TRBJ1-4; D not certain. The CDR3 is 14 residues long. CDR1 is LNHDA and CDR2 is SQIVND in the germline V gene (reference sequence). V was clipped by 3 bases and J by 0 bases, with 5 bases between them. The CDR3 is CASSIFATNEKLFF. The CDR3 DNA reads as TGTGCCAGTAGTATTTTTGCAACTAATGAAAAACTGTTTTTT.

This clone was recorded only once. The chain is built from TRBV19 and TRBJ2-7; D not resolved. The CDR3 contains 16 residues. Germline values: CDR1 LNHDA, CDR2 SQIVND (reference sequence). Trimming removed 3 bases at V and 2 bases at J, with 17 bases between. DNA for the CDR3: TGTGCCAGTAGTATCAGTTCCGCCTTCGCCCCCTACGAGCAGTACTTC. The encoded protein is CASSISSAFAPYEQYF.

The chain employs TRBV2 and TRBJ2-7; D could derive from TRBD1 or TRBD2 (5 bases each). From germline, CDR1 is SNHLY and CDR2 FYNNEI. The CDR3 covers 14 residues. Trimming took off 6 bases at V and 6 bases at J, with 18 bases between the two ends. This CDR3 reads CASRGGTHKGEQYF. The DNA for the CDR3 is TGTGCCAGCAGAGGTGGGACGCATAAAGGCGAGCAGTACTTC. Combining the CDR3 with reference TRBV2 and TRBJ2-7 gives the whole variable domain EPEVTQTPSHQVTQMGQEVILRCVPISNHLYFYWYRQILGQKVEFLVSFYNNEISEKSEIFDDQFSVERPDGSNFTLKIRSTKLEDSAMYFCASRGGTHKGEQYFGPGTRLTVT.

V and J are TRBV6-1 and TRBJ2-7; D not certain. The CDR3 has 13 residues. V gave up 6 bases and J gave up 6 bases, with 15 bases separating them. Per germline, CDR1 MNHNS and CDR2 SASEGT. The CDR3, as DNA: TGTGCCAGCAGGACGCTCGATTTTGGCGAGCAGTACTTC. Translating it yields CASRTLDFGEQYF.

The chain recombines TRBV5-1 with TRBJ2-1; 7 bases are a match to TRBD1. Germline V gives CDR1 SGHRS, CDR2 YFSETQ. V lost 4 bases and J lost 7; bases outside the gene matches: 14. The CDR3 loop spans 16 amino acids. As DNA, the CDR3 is TGCGCCAGCAGCCTACAGGGGCCGTATGGAGGTAATGAGCAGTTCTTC. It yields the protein CASSLQGPYGGNEQFF.

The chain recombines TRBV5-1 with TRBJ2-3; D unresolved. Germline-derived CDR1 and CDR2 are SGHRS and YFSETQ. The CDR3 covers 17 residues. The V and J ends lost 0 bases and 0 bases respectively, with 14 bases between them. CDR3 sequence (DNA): TGCGCCAGCAGCTTGGGGCCTAAACAAACAAGCACAGATACGCAGTATTTT. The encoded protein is CASSLGPKQTSTDTQYF. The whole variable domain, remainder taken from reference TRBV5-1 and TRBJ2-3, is KAGVTQTPRYLIKTRGQQVTLSCSPISGHRSVSWYQQTPGQGLQFLFEYFSETQRNKGNFPGRFSGRQFSNSRSEMNVSTLELGDSALYLCASSLGPKQTSTDTQYFGPGTRLTVL.

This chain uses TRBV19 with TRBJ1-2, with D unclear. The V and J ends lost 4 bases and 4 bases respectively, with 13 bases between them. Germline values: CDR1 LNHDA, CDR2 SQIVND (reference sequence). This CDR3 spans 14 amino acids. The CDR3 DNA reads TGTGCCAGTAGTACCACCGGGAAGCGCTATGGCTACACCTTC. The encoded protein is CASSTTGKRYGYTF. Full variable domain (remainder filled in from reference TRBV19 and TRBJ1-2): DGGITQSPKYLFRKEGQNVTLSCEQNLNHDAMYWYRQDPGQGLRLIYYSQIVNDFQKGDIAEGYSVSREKKESFPLTVTSAQKNPTAFYLCASSTTGKRYGYTFGSGTRLTVV.